These 8 T cell receptor beta chains were sequenced from one sample in a study of post-analysis software for immune sequencing data. Notes on the study in general: Elevated frequency relative to controls characterized four or five TRBV segments in patients, TRBV5-6, TRBV5-1 and TRBV20-1 among them.

No antigens are known for them. The library was made from cDNA and included unique molecular identifiers. TCRdb re-called the PCR reads with MiXCR, one entry per CDR3 protein. This table holds under 200,000 distinct CDR3 sequences, around 30% found once. Sequenced input: blood. Receptor source: a girl under 18 with multiple sclerosis.

This clonotype was seen a handful of times. This rearrangement joins TRBV6-6 to TRBJ1-5; 8 nucleotides align to TRBD1. This CDR3 is built from 15 residues. CDR1 and CDR2 (germline): MNHNY, SVGAGI (reference sequence). The J segment lost 6 bases and the V segment lost 1 base, leaving 5 bases of the junction unmatched. CDR3 sequence: CASSYWQGAGQPQHF. The CDR3 DNA is TGTGCCAGCAGTTACTGGCAGGGGGCGGGTCAGCCCCAGCATTTT.

V gene TRBV15 combines with J gene TRBJ2-1; TRBD1 matches at 7 bases. The CDR3 runs to 12 residues. The germline V gene has CDR1 LNHNV and CDR2 YYDKDF (reference sequence). Losses at the gene ends were 5 bases for V and 14 bases for J; bases not matched to a gene: 9. The CDR3 is CATSHLRTGEFF. The CDR3 DNA reads as TGTGCCACCAGCCACCTAAGAACAGGGGAGTTCTTC.

This clonotype was seen more than once but under ten times. CDR3: CSAQAGHMNTEAFF. The CDR3 nucleotides are TGCAGTGCCCAAGCAGGGCACATGAACACTGAAGCTTTCTTT. The V gene is TRBV20-1, the J gene TRBJ1-1; D perhaps matches TRBD1 (5 bases). The CDR3 totals 14 residues. CDR1 is DFQATT, CDR2 SNEGSKA, per germline (reference sequence). V was pared by 6 bases and J by 0 bases, with 14 bases between.

This clonotype was observed many times. This chain connects TRBV5-1 to TRBJ1-2, with a possible D match to TRBD1 (5 bases). The CDR3 totals 14 residues. Trimming took 4 bases from V and 1 from J, leaving 11 bases between them. Germline CDR1 reads SGHRS; CDR2 reads YFSETQ. As DNA, the CDR3 is TGCGCCAGCAGCCCGGACACCTATAACTATGGCTACACCTTC. Translation: CASSPDTYNYGYTF.

In this sample, this clonotype turned up many times. The CDR3, as DNA: TGTGCCAGCACCGCGAGCGGCTACAATGAGCAGTTCTTC. It translates to CASTASGYNEQFF. The chain links TRBV28 to TRBJ2-1; tentative D call: TRBD2 (5 bases). The CDR3 covers 13 residues. Trimming removed 7 bases from V and 3 bases from J, with 10 bases in between. CDR1 MDHEN and CDR2 SYDVKM come from the germline V gene.

As to this clonotype: Without the conserved terminal phenylalanine or tryptophan, this CDR3 likely stems from a read error. The chain couples TRBV5-1 to TRBJ2-1; 12 nucleotides align to TRBD2. This CDR3 has 15 residues. CDR1 and CDR2 (germline): SGHRS, YFSETQ. Germline trimming cut 0 bases from V and 5 bases from J; bases unmatched to any gene: 0. The CDR3 DNA reads TGCGCCAGCAGCTTGGGACTAGCGGGAGACAATGAGCAGTTCTTA. This codes for CASSLGLAGDNEQFL.

The rearrangement joins TRBV20-1 to TRBJ2-7; 12 bases map to TRBD2. The CDR3 consists of 14 residues. V lost 5 bases, J lost 7 bases, and 9 bases stayed unmatched. Germline CDR1 DFQATT, CDR2 SNEGSKA (reference sequence). CDR3 loop: CSAQRTSGALEQYF. The CDR3 DNA reads as TGCAGTGCTCAGAGGACTAGCGGGGCCCTGGAGCAGTACTTC.

As for this clonotype: A much larger clone differs by one base, so this may be a read error. This chain links TRBV7-8 with TRBJ2-1, with TRBD2 matching 7 bases. The V gene's germline CDR1 is SGHVS and CDR2 FQNEAQ. Losses at the gene ends were 0 bases for V and 10 bases for J; bases not matched to a gene: 6. This CDR3 comprises 14 residues. The CDR3 here is CASSLARPAGEQFF. The CDR3 bases are TGTGCCAGCAGCTTAGCCAGACCAGCGGGAGAGCAGTTCTTC.